This T cell receptor (beta chain) was identified during a study of blood T cell repertoires in COVID-19. About the research overall: In each case, the material was cDNA or gDNA derived from T cells, B-cell-depleted T cells, or PBMCs.

Study processing details: Amplified reference gene primers provided the basis for estimating nucleated cell counts. Using immunoSEQ multiplex PCR, the repertoire was profiled, and TCRdb retains in-frame clones only, with some absent. Clone size and V and J calls were adopted from that table, with D and trimming inferred from the DNA. The sample includes roughly 500,000 clones, roughly nine tenths of them seen just once. The sample holds a few counts of this clone. The CDR3 covers 17 residues. The germline V gene has CDR1 ENHRY and CDR2 SYGVKD. V shed 6 bases and J 7 bases; nucleotides not matched to a gene: 15.

Source material: peripheral blood. The V and J genes are TRBV10-3 and TRBJ1-4; 9 nucleotides agree with TRBD1. This TCR was sampled from a man aged 18 to 30 with COVID-19, enrolled during active disease. This CDR3 reads CAISVQARDREGEKLFF. Here the CDR3 DNA reads TGTGCCATCAGCGTTCAGGCACGGGACAGGGAGGGTGAAAAACTGTTTTTT.